The 19 T cell receptor beta chains below come from one sample, sequenced in a study of blood T cell repertoires in COVID-19 (dated by TCRdb to about 2020). Receptors were amplified or captured by the immunoSEQ multiplex PCR assay. What TCRdb holds here is the immuneACCESS table cut down to in-frame rearrangements. Part of the clones is not present; checked against another copy, under half of the missing clones reflect an unresolved V gene, and the others are unexplained. Within this sample are 350,000 or so clones, with about 92% of them counted one time only. The ten largest account for approximately 4.1% of the sample. Input material: peripheral blood. The receptors here all came from a woman aged 60-70 years with COVID-19, enrolled during active disease.

The chain joins TRBV6-5 to TRBJ1-6, with 7 bases matching TRBD1. The V gene end was trimmed by 5 bases and the J gene end by 9 bases; junction bases not matched to a gene: 10. Germline assignment: CDR1 MNHEY and CDR2 SVGAGI. The CDR3 length is 15 residues. In DNA, the CDR3 is TGTGCCAGCAGTCCTGAACAGGGGCTGAGTTCACCCCTCCACTTT. Translating it yields CASSPEQGLSSPLHF.

V and J are TRBV18 and TRBJ1-3, with 8 bases lining up with TRBD1. Germline assignment: CDR1 KGHSH and CDR2 LQKENI. This CDR3 is 14 amino acids long. With 6 bases clipped from V and 1 base from J, the junction kept 2 bases outside the gene matches. As DNA, the CDR3 is TGTGCCAGCTCCGGACAGGGATCTGGAAACACCATATATTTT. Translating it yields CASSGQGSGNTIYF. Full variable domain (rest looked up from reference TRBV18 and TRBJ1-3): NAGVMQNPRHLVRRRGQEARLRCSPMKGHSHVYWYRQLPEEGLKFMVYLQKENIIDESGMPKERFSAEFPKEGPSILRIQQVVRGDSAAYFCASSGQGSGNTIYFGEGSWLTVV.

The chain has TRBV9 and TRBJ2-5; a possible D gene is TRBD1 (5 bases). V was clipped by 0 bases and J by 2 bases, with 11 bases between them. The CDR3 is made up of 15 amino acids. Germline V gene lookup returns CDR1 SGDLS and CDR2 YYNGEE. The CDR3 sequence is CASSVEGWGQETQYF. The DNA for the CDR3 is TGTGCCAGCAGCGTAGAGGGGTGGGGACAAGAGACCCAGTACTTC.

The V and J genes are TRBV12-5 and TRBJ2-5, with unresolved D. Trimming removed 6 bases from V and 0 bases from J, with 11 bases in between. CDR3 length: 14 residues. Looked up from germline, CDR1 is LGHNT and CDR2 is FRNRAP. CDR3 bases: TGTGCTAGTGGGCTCTCCCAGGACCAAGAGACCCAGTACTTC. This translates into CASGLSQDQETQYF.

On this clone: It is unclear where the CDR3 begins or ends on the DNA, so no DNA is shown, and the CDR3 is as TCRdb lists it. The genes are TRBV6-1 and TRBJ1-2. The CDR3 spans 13 amino acids, including both terminal residues. Germline V gene lookup returns CDR1 MNHNS and CDR2 SASEGT. The CDR3 spells CASSEDPVGSGAF.

The V call is TRBV19, the J call TRBJ2-7, with D possibly TRBD2 on 6 matching bases. The CDR3 runs to 13 residues. Trimming shortened V by 6 bases and J by 0 bases, and 9 bases separated the two germline ends. Germline V CDR1 and CDR2: LNHDA, SQIVND (reference sequence). CDR3 protein: CASSRGASYEQYF. CDR3 bases: TGTGCCAGTAGCCGCGGGGCCTCCTACGAGCAGTACTTC.

This chain connects TRBV3-1 (or the pseudogene TRBV3-2) to TRBJ1-2; 7 bases fit TRBD1. Germline V CDR1 and CDR2: LGHDT, YNNKEL (reference sequence). CDR3 length equals 12 residues. Unmatched junction bases numbered 3, after V lost 4 bases and J lost 7 bases. In DNA form, the CDR3 reads TGTGCCAGCAGCCCCCGGGACAGTGGCTACACCTTC. It yields the protein CASSPRDSGYTF.

The chain uses TRBV10-3 and TRBJ2-7, with D possibly being TRBD1 (5 bases). The CDR3 runs 12 residues. Germline CDR1 and CDR2: ENHRY and SYGVKD. The germline V and J ends were trimmed by 5 bases and 3 bases, with 8 bases remaining between them. For the CDR3, the DNA is TGTGCCATCAGTAGGGGATACTACGAGCAGTACTTC. Amino acid sequence: CAISRGYYEQYF.

The rearrangement joins TRBV6-5 to TRBJ1-5; D is uncertain. Per the germline V gene, CDR1 is MNHEY and CDR2 is SVGAGI. CDR3 length: 15 residues. With 6 bases removed from V and 1 base from J, the gap between germline ends came to 13 bases. The CDR3 nucleotides are TGTGCCAGCAGACCCGGGTTCCGGAGCAATCAGCCCCAGCATTTT. This gives the protein CASRPGFRSNQPQHF.

The chain links TRBV5-1 to TRBJ1-2; D is perhaps TRBD1 (5 bases). The CDR3 length is 15 residues. V lost 5 bases and J 4 bases, leaving 18 bases between the germline ends. The germline V gene encodes CDR1 SGHRS and CDR2 YFSETQ. For the CDR3, the DNA is TGCGCCAGCAGGCGGGACGGAGGCGTGGTCTATGGCTACACCTTC. Its translation is CASRRDGGVVYGYTF.

The V and J genes are TRBV9 and TRBJ2-1; possible D gene TRBD1, 5 bases. Trimming took 0 bases from V and 3 from J, leaving 13 bases between them. Germline lookup yields CDR1 SGDLS and CDR2 YYNGEE. The CDR3 totals 16 residues. The CDR3 DNA sequence: TGTGCCAGCAGCGTAGGAGAAAGGGGTAACTACAATGAGCAGTTCTTC. Protein sequence: CASSVGERGNYNEQFF.

This clone was counted only a few times. The chain is built from TRBV9 and TRBJ1-1; weak D call: TRBD1 (6 bases). This CDR3 contains 16 residues. The V and J ends lost 4 bases and 2 bases respectively, with 18 bases between them. Germline V lookup: CDR1 SGDLS, CDR2 YYNGEE. CDR3 bases: TGTGCCAGCAGCTATACGAGAGGGGGTCCAAACACTGAAGCTTTCTTT. This encodes CASSYTRGGPNTEAFF.

The rearrangement uses TRBV4-1 and TRBJ1-5; TRBD1 matches 7 bases. The CDR3 loop spans 16 amino acids. V shed 1 base, J shed 0 bases, and the junction held 3 bases outside the gene matches. Germline assignment: CDR1 MGHRA and CDR2 YSYEKL. The CDR3 here is CASSQVTGYSNQPQHF. CDR3 bases: TGCGCCAGCAGCCAAGTGACAGGGTATAGCAATCAGCCCCAGCATTTT.

The chain carries TRBV7-2 and TRBJ2-7; 9 nucleotides agree with TRBD2. The CDR3 has 15 residues. The V segment lost 5 bases and the J segment 3 bases; nucleotides outside the gene matches: 8. CDR1 and CDR2 (germline): SGHTA, FQGNSA. The DNA for the CDR3 is TGTGCCAGCAGCGCCGCGGCTAGCGGGGTCTACGAGCAGTACTTC. It is translated as CASSAAASGVYEQYF.

The DNA of the CDR3 is TGCAGCGTTGATGGGACAGACCCGAGCTCCTACAATGAGCAGTTCTTC. Translated, it gives CSVDGTDPSSYNEQFF. The rearrangement links TRBV29-1 to TRBJ2-1, with 7 bases matching TRBD1. The CDR3 is made up of 16 amino acids. In germline, CDR1 is SQVTM, CDR2 ANQGSEA. V dropped 3 bases and J dropped 0; count of bases not matched to a gene: 8.

The genes are TRBV5-1 and TRBJ1-1; 8 bases match TRBD1. J gave up 3 bases and V 4 bases, and 8 bases lay outside the gene matches. This CDR3 is 15 amino acids long. Germline assignment: CDR1 SGHRS and CDR2 YFSETQ. In DNA form, the CDR3 reads TGCGCCAGCAGCCTACGACAGGGGAGAGACACTGAAGCTTTCTTT. As protein: CASSLRQGRDTEAFF. The entire variable domain, with the rest obtained from reference TRBV5-1 and TRBJ1-1, is as follows: KAGVTQTPRYLIKTRGQQVTLSCSPISGHRSVSWYQQTPGQGLQFLFEYFSETQRNKGNFPGRFSGRQFSNSRSEMNVSTLELGDSALYLCASSLRQGRDTEAFFGQGTRLTVV.

This clone was seen many times. The gene calls are TRBV7-9 and TRBJ1-1, with a possible D match to TRBD1 (6 bases). Trimming shortened V by 2 bases and J by 2 bases, and 9 bases separated the two germline ends. Germline CDR1 SEHNR, CDR2 FQNEAQ (reference sequence). This CDR3 is 14 amino acids long. DNA of the CDR3: TGTGCCAGCAGCTTATTACAGGGAAACACTGAAGCTTTCTTT. This sequence encodes CASSLLQGNTEAFF.

The gene calls are TRBV6-1 and TRBJ2-1; 8 bases align to TRBD1. V dropped 4 bases and J dropped 0; count of bases not matched to a gene: 5. In germline, CDR1 is MNHNS, CDR2 SASEGT. CDR3 length equals 16 residues. In DNA, the CDR3 is TGTGCCAGCAGTGGATTAACAGGGGGCTCCTACAATGAGCAGTTCTTC. Amino acid sequence: CASSGLTGGSYNEQFF.

The CDR3, as DNA: TGTGCCAGCACCCTCGGGACAGGGGTCTACAATGAGCAGTTCTTC. Its translation: CASTLGTGVYNEQFF. The chain has TRBV7-2 and TRBJ2-1, with 10 bases that match TRBD1. Trimming took 7 bases from V and 3 from J; bases not matched to a gene: 6. This CDR3 has 15 amino acids. The V gene's germline CDR1 is SGHTA and CDR2 FQGNSA.